This TCR beta chain was profiled in a study of cytomegalovirus exposure and HLA in healthy donors. Broader study findings: TCR sequences were mostly rare, though some public TCRs occurred in many donors. In a later analysis, 17,000 or so TCR beta sequences were associated with HLA alleles at 0.05 false discovery rate. Presence/absence analysis assumed near-uniform sequencing depth across donors.

About this clone itself: Its target is not known.

The PCR was carried out with 60 Vbeta primers and 13 Jbeta primers. TCRdb's table, derived via immunoSEQ multiplex PCR, lists solely in-frame clones and lacks some. The table has 150,000 or so clones, approximately 82% seen once. This CDR3 spans 14 amino acids. Germline V lookup: CDR1 WSHSY, CDR2 SAAADI. The V segment lost 5 bases and the J segment 2 bases; nucleotides outside the gene matches: 3. Sample: PBMCs. The receptor comes from a woman in her thirties or forties in good health and CMV-seronegative. This chain joins TRBV10-2 and TRBJ2-5; 9 bases line up with TRBD1. The CDR3 loop reads CASSRQGVQETQYF. CDR3 coding DNA: TGCGCCAGCAGTCGACAGGGGGTGCAAGAGACCCAGTACTTC.